These 14 T cell receptor beta chains were sequenced from one sample in a study of T cell responses to AZD1222 COVID-19 vaccine. Using immunoSEQ multiplex PCR, the repertoire was profiled, and TCRdb retains in-frame clones only, with some absent. The sample consists of roughly 120,000 clones, over 90% of them appearing once. The sample here was peripheral blood, taken on day 0 of AZD1222 vaccination. Receptors were obtained from an adult in good health.

The chain carries TRBV7-3 and TRBJ2-1; 8 bases are a match to TRBD2. The CDR3 runs 15 residues. Losses at the gene ends were 2 bases for V and 3 bases for J; bases not matched to a gene: 3. Germline assignment: CDR1 SGHTA and CDR2 FQGTGA. CDR3 loop: CASSLGLAYYNEQFF. Written as DNA, the CDR3 is TGTGCCAGCAGCTTAGGACTAGCATACTACAATGAGCAGTTCTTC.

The V gene is TRBV18, the J gene TRBJ2-7; D not resolved. Deletions cut 2 bases from V and 4 bases from J, with 6 bases between. This CDR3 region has 12 residues. Looked up from germline, CDR1 is KGHSH and CDR2 is LQKENI. CDR3 sequence reads: CASSPREYEQYF. The CDR3 DNA reads as TGTGCCAGCTCACCAAGGGAATACGAGCAGTACTTC.

The DNA of the CDR3 is TGTGCCAGCACCTCAGGGGACCGGACCCAGTACTTC. It yields the protein CASTSGDRTQYF. The chain links TRBV13 to TRBJ2-5; a weak D match, TRBD1 (6 bases). Between the trimmed V and J ends, which lost 7 bases and 7 bases, there was a span of 13 bases. The CDR3 sequence is 12 residues long. In germline, CDR1 is PRHDT, CDR2 FYEKMQ (reference sequence).

This chain links TRBV11-2 with TRBJ1-4, with D unresolved. From germline, CDR1 is SGHAT and CDR2 FQNNGV. V shed 5 bases and J shed 0 bases, with 7 bases lying between them. There are 14 residues in the CDR3. This CDR3 is CASSVEPTNEKLFF. The CDR3 DNA sequence: TGTGCCAGCAGCGTCGAACCAACTAATGAAAAACTGTTTTTT.

This rearrangement joins TRBV5-1 to TRBJ2-6; 9 bases line up with TRBD2. The CDR3 is 16 residues long. With 4 bases clipped from V and 3 bases from J, the junction kept 5 bases outside the gene matches. Germline V gives CDR1 SGHRS, CDR2 YFSETQ. The CDR3 bases are TGCGCCAGCAGCGCGGGGGGGGCTGGTGGGGCCAACGTCCTGACTTTC. Protein: CASSAGGAGGANVLTF.

The chain couples TRBV10-2 to TRBJ2-3; 15 positions match TRBD2. The CDR3 is 16 residues long. Germline-derived CDR1 and CDR2 are WSHSY and SAAADI. The V and J ends lost 6 bases and 6 bases, in that order; junction bases with no gene match: 7. The CDR3 sequence is CASRRTSGRAGDTQYF. DNA for the CDR3: TGCGCCAGCAGACGGACTAGCGGGAGGGCCGGGGATACGCAGTATTTT.

The chain carries TRBV9 and TRBJ2-7, with 10 bases aligning to TRBD1. Germline V gives CDR1 SGDLS, CDR2 YYNGEE. This CDR3 is 14 amino acids long. V was pared by 4 bases and J by 2 bases, with 3 bases of the junction left unmatched. DNA of the CDR3: TGTGCCAGCAGCTCCGGGACAGGGGCCTACGAGCAGTACTTC. This sequence encodes CASSSGTGAYEQYF.

This chain links TRBV10-2 with TRBJ1-1, with unresolved D. The length of the CDR3 is 13 residues. CDR1 and CDR2 (germline): WSHSY, SAAADI. Trimming left V 6 bases short and J 4 bases short, with 12 bases between. CDR3 sequence: CASRSTTGTEAFF. The DNA for the CDR3 is TGCGCCAGCAGGAGTACGACGGGCACTGAAGCTTTCTTT.

CDR3 sequence: CASSPSIGYGYTF. The CDR3 DNA is TGTGCCAGCAGTCCATCTATCGGCTATGGCTACACCTTC. V is TRBV6-2 or TRBV6-3 and J is TRBJ1-2; D is uncertain. Germline assignment: CDR1 MNHEY and CDR2 SVGEGT. V was shortened by 5 bases and J by 4 bases, with 11 bases between the two germline ends. The CDR3 contains 13 residues.

This sequence joins TRBV27 and TRBJ1-1, with a possible D match to TRBD1 (5 bases). V was shortened by 3 bases and J by 0 bases, with 8 bases between the two germline ends. Germline V lookup: CDR1 MNHEY, CDR2 SMNVEV (reference sequence). There are 14 residues in the CDR3. CDR3 DNA sequence: TGTGCCAGCAGTTTTGACAGAATGAACACTGAAGCTTTCTTT. Encoded protein: CASSFDRMNTEAFF.

This chain links TRBV10-3 with TRBJ1-3, with D tentatively TRBD1 (6 bases). There are 14 residues in the CDR3. CDR1 and CDR2 from the germline V gene are ENHRY and SYGVKD. Deletions cut 10 bases from V and 0 bases from J, with 13 bases between. The CDR3 nucleotides are TGTGCCACCCAAGGACAGTTCTCTGGAAACACCATATATTTT. Its protein is CATQGQFSGNTIYF.

CDR3 in amino acids: CASSYLRGTDTQYF. The CDR3 region has the DNA TGTGCCAGCAGTTATCTCAGGGGCACAGATACGCAGTATTTT. The rearrangement links TRBV6-2 or TRBV6-3 to TRBJ2-3, with D maybe TRBD1 (5 bases). CDR3 size: 14 residues. Germline CDR1 and CDR2: MNHEY and SVGEGT. Trimming took 3 bases from V and 1 from J, leaving 8 bases between them.

A remark on this clone: At one end the junction does not follow the germline gene, possibly because of a read error. The chain links TRBV6-5 to TRBJ1-1; tentatively, D is TRBD1 (6 bases). The CDR3 sequence is 15 residues long. The germline V gene encodes CDR1 MNHEY and CDR2 SVGAGI. In DNA form, the CDR3 reads TGTGCCAGCAGACGTACCGGGACAAAGAACGCTGAAGCTTTCTTT. This sequence encodes CASRRTGTKNAEAFF.

This clone was detected once. The rearrangement uses TRBV15 and TRBJ2-7, with TRBD1 matching over 7 bases. Germline-derived CDR1 and CDR2 are LNHNV and YYDKDF (reference sequence). V gave up 1 base and J gave up 6 bases; unmatched junction bases: 3. The CDR3 totals 13 residues. Written as DNA, the CDR3 is TGTGCCACCAGCAGAGGACAGGGACCCGAGCAGTACTTC. Encoded protein: CATSRGQGPEQYF.